A single T cell receptor (beta chain) is shown here with its context. Its cognate antigen is unknown. This sample stems from a study of T cell responses to AZD1222 COVID-19 vaccine. Produced via immunoSEQ multiplex PCR; TCRdb's table is partial and in-frame only. The data contain approximately 140,000 clones, over 75% of them singletons. Study results and limitations: Seropositive at baseline were only a handful of AZD1222 recipients. There were vaccine-associated CD4 TCRs across spike, dominant at 160-218 and 743-854.

The CDR3 loop spans 13 amino acids. J was trimmed by 7 bases and V by 8 bases; bases with no gene match: 5. Looked up from germline, CDR1 is MNHEY and CDR2 is SVGAGI. The sequencing used peripheral blood, collected on day 0 of AZD1222 vaccination. The V call is TRBV6-5, the J call TRBJ2-7; 13 bases are a match to TRBD2. The sequence was collected from an adult in good health. As DNA, the CDR3 is TGTGCCAGCCGGACTAGCGGGAGTGGAGAGCAGTACTTC. Protein sequence: CASRTSGSGEQYF.